Presented here are 12 T cell receptor beta chains from one specimen sequenced in a study of control samples from healthy donors and cancer patients. Generated by immunoSEQ multiplex PCR, the TCRdb table keeps only in-frame clones and is missing some. The profile shows about 160,000 clones, approximately 94% of them singletons. Sequencing was performed on PBMCs. Receptors were obtained from a man aged 55 to 70 with colorectal cancer.

The chain uses TRBV18 and TRBJ1-2; D remains ambiguous. This CDR3 has 16 residues. Germline V CDR1 and CDR2: KGHSH, LQKENI. Deletions cut 11 bases from V and 1 base from J, with 23 bases between. The CDR3 sequence: CAGLDSANSFNYGYTF. CDR3 DNA sequence: TGTGCCGGGCTAGATTCCGCAAACAGCTTTAACTATGGCTACACCTTC.

The chain recombines TRBV7-7 with TRBJ2-5; 10 nucleotides align to TRBD1. CDR1 is SSHAT, CDR2 FNYEAQ, per germline (reference sequence). The length of the CDR3 is 16 residues. Germline trimming cut 1 base from V and 5 bases from J; bases unmatched to any gene: 7. The CDR3 here is CASSLGATGGIETQYF. The CDR3 bases are TGTGCCAGCAGCTTAGGTGCGACAGGGGGCATTGAGACCCAGTACTTC.

The rearrangement links TRBV6-2 or TRBV6-3 to TRBJ2-1; 10 bases are shared with TRBD1. The junction had 18 bases not matched to a gene; V was cut back by 6 bases and J by 7 bases. This CDR3 is built from 18 residues. CDR1 and CDR2 (germline): MNHEY, SVGEGT. The CDR3 nucleotides are TGTGCCAGCAGCCCTAGGCAGTTTGGGACAGGGGAGGGAAATGAGCAGTTCTTC. This gives the protein CASSPRQFGTGEGNEQFF.

This rearrangement joins TRBV3-1 (or the pseudogene TRBV3-2) to TRBJ2-5; no clear D gene. Germline loops: CDR1 LGHDT, CDR2 YNNKEL (reference sequence). V lost 0 bases and J lost 1, with 9 bases in between. CDR3 length equals 15 residues. The CDR3 region has the DNA TGTGCCAGCAGCCAAGAGGCCAGGCCCCAAGAGACCCAGTACTTC. Encoded protein: CASSQEARPQETQYF.

V gene TRBV7-8 combines with J gene TRBJ1-5; 9 nucleotides line up with TRBD1. J gave up 5 bases and V 2 bases, and 7 bases lay outside the gene matches. Germline-derived CDR1 and CDR2 are SGHVS and FQNEAQ. The CDR3 covers 16 residues. The CDR3 loop is CASSLMSRDRDQPQHF. CDR3 nucleotides: TGTGCCAGCAGCTTAATGTCCCGGGACAGGGATCAGCCCCAGCATTTT.

This rearrangement joins TRBV3-1 (or the pseudogene TRBV3-2) to TRBJ2-7, with TRBD2 identical over 9 bases. V lost 2 bases to trimming and J lost 3 bases; unmatched junction nucleotides: 2. The CDR3 sequence is 14 residues long. The germline CDR1 and CDR2 sequences are LGHDT and YNNKEL (reference sequence). The CDR3 reads CASSQQAGGYEQYF. The CDR3, as DNA: TGTGCCAGCAGCCAACAAGCGGGGGGCTACGAGCAGTACTTC.

The chain joins TRBV19 to TRBJ2-7; the match to TRBD2 covers 11 bases. The V and J ends lost 5 bases and 2 bases, in that order; junction bases with no gene match: 5. CDR3 length: 15 residues. Germline V lookup: CDR1 LNHDA, CDR2 SQIVND (reference sequence). In nucleotides, the CDR3 is TGTGCCAGTAGTGAGACTAGCGGGGATACCTACGAGCAGTACTTC. Translating gives CASSETSGDTYEQYF.

V usage is TRBV4-2 and J usage is TRBJ1-2; TRBD1 matches 11 bases. There are 14 residues in the CDR3. Germline assignment: CDR1 LGHNA and CDR2 YNFKEQ. With 5 bases clipped from V and 4 bases from J, the junction kept 3 bases outside the gene matches. The CDR3 DNA follows: TGTGCCAGCAGCTCAGGACAGGGGGCCTATGGCTACACCTTC. This codes for CASSSGQGAYGYTF.

V is TRBV15 and J is TRBJ2-2; TRBD1 or TRBD2 may be the D gene (6 bases each). The germline CDR1 and CDR2 sequences are LNHNV and YYDKDF (reference sequence). The CDR3 has 16 residues. V lost 6 bases to trimming and J lost 4 bases, with 18 bases between them. The CDR3, as DNA: TGTGCCACCAGTCGAATCAGGGGCGGGATCACCGGGGAGCTGTTTTTT. Its protein product is CATSRIRGGITGELFF.

The rearrangement joins TRBV12-3 or TRBV12-4 to TRBJ1-5, with a possible D match to TRBD1 (5 bases). V was clipped by 4 bases and J by 7 bases, with 8 bases between them. The CDR3 runs 12 residues. CDR3 in amino acids: CASSSQGQPQHF. The CDR3 nucleotides are TGTGCCAGCAGTTCCCAGGGACAGCCCCAGCATTTT.

The chain couples TRBV4-3 to TRBJ2-7; weak D call: TRBD1 (5 bases). The CDR3 loop spans 14 amino acids. V was cut by 2 bases and J by 3 bases, with 11 bases left in between. The germline gives CDR1 LGHNA, CDR2 YSLEER. For the CDR3, the DNA is TGCGCCAGCAGCCAATATAGCCAGGGCTACGAGCAGTACTTC. Protein: CASSQYSQGYEQYF.

The chain has TRBV5-1 and TRBJ2-7, with D perhaps being TRBD1 or TRBD2 (5 bases each). V lost 5 bases and J 2 bases, leaving 17 bases between the germline ends. This CDR3 comprises 15 residues. The germline V gene has CDR1 SGHRS and CDR2 YFSETQ. CDR3 nucleotides: TGCGCCAGCAGGTCCGGGGCTGCTGGGGCCTACGAGCAGTACTTC. Translation: CASRSGAAGAYEQYF.